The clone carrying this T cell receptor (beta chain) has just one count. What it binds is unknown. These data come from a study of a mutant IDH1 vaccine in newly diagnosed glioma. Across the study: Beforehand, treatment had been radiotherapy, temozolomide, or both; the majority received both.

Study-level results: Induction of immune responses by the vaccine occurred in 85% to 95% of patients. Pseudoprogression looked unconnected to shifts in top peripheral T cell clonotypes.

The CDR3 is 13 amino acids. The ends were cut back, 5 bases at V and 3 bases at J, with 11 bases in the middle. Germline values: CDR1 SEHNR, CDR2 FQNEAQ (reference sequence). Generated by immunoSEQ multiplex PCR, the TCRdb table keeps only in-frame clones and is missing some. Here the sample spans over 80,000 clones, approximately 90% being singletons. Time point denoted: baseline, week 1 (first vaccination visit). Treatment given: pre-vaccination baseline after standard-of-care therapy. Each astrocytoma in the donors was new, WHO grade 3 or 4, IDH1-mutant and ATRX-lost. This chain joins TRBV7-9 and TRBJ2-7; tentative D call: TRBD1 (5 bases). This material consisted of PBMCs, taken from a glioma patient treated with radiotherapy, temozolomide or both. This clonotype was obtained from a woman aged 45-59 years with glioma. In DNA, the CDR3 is TGTGCCAGCAGCAAGGACACTTACTACGAGCAGTACTTC. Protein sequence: CASSKDTYYEQYF.